A selection of T cell receptor beta chains follows, all from one sample in a study of blood T cell repertoires in COVID-19. Method: immunoSEQ multiplex PCR; TCRdb's copy keeps in-frame clones and lacks some. Among some 150,000 clones listed, 80% to 85% were seen once. Specimen: peripheral blood. These receptors were taken from a human donor in a cohort sampled during active COVID-19. Both conserved end residues are trimmed from each CDR3.

j_call v_call cdr3_length cdr3_aa
TRBJ2-7 TRBV5-8 13 ASRSGTDFSYEQY
TRBJ2-5 TRBV12-3/TRBV12-4 10 ATRGEGETQY
TRBJ2-1 TRBV6-5 13 ASSFSDLGGSEQF
TRBJ2-5 TRBV27 13 ASSHAGTSQETQY
TRBJ2-5 TRBV6-2/TRBV6-3 15 ASSTRVIAPYQETQY
TRBJ1-2 TRBV9 10 ASSVEGRGYT
TRBJ2-1 TRBV14 13 ASSQDWESTNEQF
TRBJ1-2 TRBV3-1/TRBV3-2 13 ASSHDRGTNYGYT
TRBJ1-2 TRBV27 16 ASSSLGDRGRRDYGYT
TRBJ1-4 TRBV11-2 16 ASSSFRFFRTTNEKLF
TRBJ2-3 TRBV28 12 ASSHTGGTDTQY
TRBJ2-5 TRBV15 12 ATSPRGGSETQY